One T cell receptor (beta chain) is described in this entry. Original data processing: It was from reference gene primer amplification that nucleated cell counts were estimated. TCRdb's copy holds only in-frame clones and misses some; the assay was immunoSEQ multiplex PCR. Clone size and the V and J calls come from that table; the DNA yielded D and trimming. The sample yields about 300,000 clones, around 90% seen once. The data derive from a study of blood T cell repertoires in COVID-19. Study background: Sample material is recorded as cDNA or gDNA derived from T cells, B-cell-depleted T cells, or PBMCs.

Participant-reported clinical history was the basis for cohort assignment. The CDR3 spans 15 residues. The V gene end was trimmed by 4 bases and the J gene end by 2 bases; junction bases not matched to a gene: 4. Germline CDR1 is SNHLY and CDR2 is FYNNEI. The sequenced sample was PBMCs or T cells enriched from blood (not recorded which). This TCR derives from a man in his 60s who had recovered from COVID-19. This chain uses TRBV2 with TRBJ2-1, with 8 bases that match TRBD1. The DNA for the CDR3 is TGTGCCAGCAGTGCCGACAGGGGTGCCTACAATGAGCAGTTCTTC. Protein sequence: CASSADRGAYNEQFF.